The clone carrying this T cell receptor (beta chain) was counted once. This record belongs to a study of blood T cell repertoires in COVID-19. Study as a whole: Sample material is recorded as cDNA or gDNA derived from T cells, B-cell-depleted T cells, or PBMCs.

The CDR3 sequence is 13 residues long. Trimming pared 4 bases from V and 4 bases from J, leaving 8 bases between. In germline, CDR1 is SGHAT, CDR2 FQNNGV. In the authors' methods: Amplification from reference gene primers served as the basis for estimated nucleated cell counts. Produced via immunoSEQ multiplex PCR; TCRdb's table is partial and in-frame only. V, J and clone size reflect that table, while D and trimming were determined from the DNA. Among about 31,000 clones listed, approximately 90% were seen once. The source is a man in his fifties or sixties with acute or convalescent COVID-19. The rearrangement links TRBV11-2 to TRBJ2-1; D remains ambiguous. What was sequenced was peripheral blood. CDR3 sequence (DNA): TGTGCCAGCAGCTCCCCTAGGTACAATGAGCAGTTCTTC. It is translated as CASSSPRYNEQFF.